This TCR beta chain was observed in a study of somatic mutations in cytotoxic T cells in rheumatoid arthritis. V lost 3 bases to trimming and J lost 3 bases, with 9 bases between them. This CDR3 comprises 15 residues. From germline, CDR1 is SNHLY and CDR2 FYNNEI. Sequencing used immunoSEQ multiplex PCR; TCRdb keeps in-frame clones, though not all of them. The repertoire holds 17,000 or so clones, with about 83% as singletons. This clonotype was obtained from an adult with rheumatoid arthritis. The sample taken for sequencing was CD8+ T cells sorted from blood. J is TRBJ2-6 and V is TRBV2, with D perhaps TRBD2 (5 bases). The CDR3 DNA is TGTGCCAGCAGTGAGGGAGACCTTGGGGCCAACGTCCTGACTTTC. Encoded protein: CASSEGDLGANVLTF.